Listed below are T cell receptor beta chains from one sample, sequenced in a study of tumor-infiltrating lymphocytes in primary liver carcinoma. TCRdb reprocessed the multiplex PCR reads with MiXCR, giving one entry per CDR3 protein. Among roughly 120,000 distinct CDR3 sequences listed, around 60% were seen once. The sequencing sample was made of liver tumor tissue from sampling region 1. The source of these receptors is a woman in her sixties with primary liver carcinoma and hepatitis B virus infection. CDR3s include the opening cysteine and the closing phenylalanine or tryptophan. A D gene is named only where the DNA matches it firmly. For some rows the clone size is stated as once, few or many, or as a class when expanded; others skip it.

size	D	V	J	CDR3	DNA
-	TRBD1	TRBV6-5	TRBJ2-2	CASSYLLQGWGELFF	TGTGCCAGCAGTTACCTGTTACAGGGGTGGGGGGAGCTGTTTTTT
-	-	TRBV7-6	TRBJ2-1	CASSLYEINEQFF	TGTGCCAGCAGCTTATATGAGATCAATGAGCAGTTCTTC
-	-	TRBV4-2	TRBJ2-7	CTSSQDFRGTSSYEKYF	TGTACCAGCAGCCAAGATTTTCGCGGGACGAGCTCATACGAGAAGTACTTC
few	TRBD2	TRBV5-5	TRBJ2-3	CASSSGLAGGMTDTQYF	TGTGCCAGCAGCTCGGGACTAGCGGGAGGGATGACAGATACGCAGTATTTT
-	-	TRBV7-9	TRBJ1-2	CASSFREEDDYTF	TGTGCCAGCAGCTTTAGGGAGGAAGATGACTACACCTTC
-	-	TRBV11-2	TRBJ2-1	CANSSDLRYREQFF	TGTGCCAACAGTTCGGACTTGAGGTATAGGGAGCAGTTCTTC
-	-	TRBV12-3/TRBV12-4	TRBJ1-1	CDSSLRAAGNEALF	TGTGACAGCAGTTTAAGGGCGGCGGGGAATGAAGCTCTCTTT
-	-	TRBV12-3/TRBV12-4	TRBJ1-5	CTSSPTGRQPQHF	TGTACCAGCAGTCCCACGGGACGGCAGCCCCAGCATTTT
-	-	TRBV11-3	TRBJ2-1	CASSLEASVRARSYNEQFF	TGTGCCAGCAGCTTAGAAGCTAGCGTGAGGGCCCGCTCCTACAATGAGCAGTTCTTC
-	-	TRBV7-9	TRBJ1-2	CASSKRGLGYTF	TGTGCCAGCAGCAAACGGGGTCTTGGCTACACCTTC
many	TRBD1	TRBV7-9	TRBJ2-7	CASSYQGAHEQYF	TGTGCCAGCAGCTACCAGGGGGCTCACGAGCAGTACTTC
-	-	TRBV4-1	TRBJ2-2	CASNQVDMGFPTGELFF	TGCGCCAGCAACCAAGTAGACATGGGATTCCCGACCGGGGAACTGTTTTTT
-	TRBD2	TRBV11-2	TRBJ2-1	CARSLSGTSNEKFF	TGTGCCAGAAGCTTATCTGGGACTAGCAATGAGAAGTTCTTC